The 5 T cell receptor beta chains listed next were all sequenced from one sample in a study of response to subunit inactivated influenza vaccine. TCRdb used MiXCR to reprocess the RT-PCR reads, holding one entry per CDR3 protein. The sample has some 500,000 distinct CDR3 sequences; 13% are singletons. The input for sequencing was PBMCs from blood, taken roughly 48 days after vaccination. These TCRs come from a man aged 45-65 years who received an inactivated influenza vaccine.

This clonotype was seen many times. J is TRBJ2-7 and V is TRBV12-3 or TRBV12-4; tentative D call: TRBD2 (6 bases). This CDR3 has 13 residues. Trimming removed 8 bases at V and 4 bases at J, with 15 bases between. The CDR3 is CASSGLESYEQYF. CDR3 in DNA: TGTGCCAGCTCGGGACTGGAGAGTTACGAGCAGTACTTC.

This clonotype was observed a few times. V usage is TRBV2 and J usage is TRBJ2-2; the D is unclear. The CDR3 covers 13 residues. With 2 bases removed from V and 8 bases from J, the gap between germline ends came to 9 bases. Germline loops: CDR1 SNHLY, CDR2 FYNNEI. The CDR3: CASSESRTGELFF. DNA of the CDR3: TGTGCCAGCAGTGAAAGCCGAACGGGGGAGCTGTTTTTT.

The rearrangement uses TRBV4-3 and TRBJ1-5; the D gene is possibly TRBD1 (5 bases). Germline CDR1 is LGHNA and CDR2 is YSLEER. The CDR3 length is 15 residues. V lost 0 bases and J 5 bases, leaving 11 bases between the germline ends. The CDR3 protein is CASSQDGRAYQPQHF. CDR3 sequence (DNA): TGCGCCAGCAGCCAAGATGGCAGGGCTTATCAGCCCCAGCATTTT.

This rearrangement joins TRBV20-1 to TRBJ2-2; 9 bases match TRBD1. The germline V gene has CDR1 DFQATT and CDR2 SNEGSKA (reference sequence). This CDR3 is 13 amino acids long. V trimming: 5 bases; J trimming: 7 bases; junction bases outside the gene matches: 5. The chain's CDR3 is CSAQQGAVGELFF. CDR3 sequence (DNA): TGCAGTGCTCAACAGGGGGCAGTCGGGGAGCTGTTTTTT.

This clonotype was recorded a few times. The chain recombines TRBV6-2 or TRBV6-3 with TRBJ1-1; no definite D call. Trimming took 8 bases from V and 0 from J, leaving 13 bases between them. Germline assignment: CDR1 MNHEY and CDR2 SVGEGT. This CDR3 comprises 14 residues. The CDR3 DNA reads as TGTGCCAGCGATTACTCGGGTTTGAACACTGAAGCTTTCTTT. It yields the protein CASDYSGLNTEAFF.